The rows below give T cell receptor beta chains drawn from one sample of a study of cytomegalovirus exposure and HLA in healthy donors. Sequencing used immunoSEQ multiplex PCR; TCRdb keeps in-frame clones, though not all of them. The repertoire includes some 150,000 clones, 79% of them detected once, and roughly 3.6% sits in the top ten. The sequenced material came from PBMCs. These receptors were collected from a human donor in good health. Both conserved end residues are part of each CDR3. The order of the fields is V gene, clone size, J gene, D gene, CDR3 protein, CDR3 DNA. D genes are given only for firm matches. Clone size appears in some rows only: once, few, many, or a class for an expanded clone.

TRBV10-3	.	TRBJ2-5	.	CAISESRETQYF	TGTGCCATCAGTGAGTCGAGGGAGACCCAGTACTTC
TRBV6-6	once	TRBJ1-4	TRBD1	CASRWTGGNEKLFF	TGTGCCAGCAGGTGGACAGGGGGGAATGAAAAACTGTTTTTT
TRBV27	few	TRBJ2-3	.	CASRYYTDTQYF	TGTGCCAGCCGGTATTACACAGATACGCAGTATTTT
TRBV6-6	.	TRBJ1-2	.	CASSYSRVGGGYTF	TGTGCCAGCAGTTACTCCAGGGTAGGTGGTGGCTACACCTTC
TRBV15	few	TRBJ2-7	.	CATRTGVKEEQYF	TGTGCCACCAGGACGGGGGTTAAGGAAGAGCAGTACTTC
TRBV7-9	.	TRBJ1-1	.	CASSSDSPNTEAFF	TGTGCCAGCAGCTCGGACAGCCCGAACACTGAAGCTTTCTTT
TRBV19	.	TRBJ2-7	.	CASSIVAPGQGISYEQYF	TGTGCCAGTAGTATAGTTGCCCCGGGACAAGGGATCTCCTACGAGCAGTACTTC
TRBV28	.	TRBJ2-3	.	CASHKSGGTDTQYF	TGTGCCAGTCATAAATCGGGGGGCACAGATACGCAGTATTTT
TRBV5-4	.	TRBJ2-1	TRBD1	CASSLSGTGHDEQFF	TGTGCCAGCAGCTTGTCCGGGACAGGGCACGATGAGCAGTTCTTC
TRBV7-9	.	TRBJ1-1	TRBD1	CASSTQGARTEAFF	TGTGCCAGCAGCACGCAGGGGGCGCGAACTGAAGCTTTCTTT
TRBV6-5	.	TRBJ2-3	.	CASSPGRLPRDTQYF	TGTGCCAGCAGTCCCGGGAGACTCCCCCGGGATACGCAGTATTTT
TRBV6-5	once	TRBJ1-2	.	CASRLYTGGNYGYTF	TGTGCCAGCAGATTATATACCGGGGGAAACTATGGCTACACCTTC
TRBV19	.	TRBJ2-2	TRBD2	CASTPGLAGLIILTGELFF	TGTGCCAGTACTCCGGGACTAGCGGGCCTTATTATTCTCACCGGGGAGCTGTTTTTT
TRBV4-1	.	TRBJ1-4	.	CASSQDPQGRNEKLFF	TGCGCCAGCAGCCAAGATCCCCAGGGGCGTAATGAAAAACTGTTTTTT
TRBV5-6	.	TRBJ1-1	TRBD1	CASSREKGTGMRYTEAFF	TGTGCCAGCAGCCGTGAAAAGGGGACAGGGATGCGATACACTGAAGCTTTCTTT
TRBV6-6	few	TRBJ2-1	TRBD2	CASCKEREGRNEQFF	TGTGCCAGCTGTAAGGAGCGGGAGGGCCGGAATGAGCAGTTCTTC
TRBV11-2	.	TRBJ1-2	.	CASSSWRIEDGYTF	TGTGCCAGCAGCTCGTGGCGGATTGAAGATGGCTACACCTTC
TRBV13	.	TRBJ2-7	TRBD1	CASSPSGTGALEQYF	TGTGCCAGCAGCCCGTCCGGAACAGGGGCTCTCGAGCAGTACTTC
TRBV28	.	TRBJ2-7	TRBD2	CASSLTSGRGYEQYF	TGTGCCAGCAGTTTGACTAGCGGGAGGGGCTACGAGCAGTACTTC
TRBV2	.	TRBJ2-1	.	CASSESGGCEQFF	TGTGCCAGCAGTGAATCAGGAGGTTGTGAGCAGTTCTTC
TRBV6-4	few	TRBJ2-2	TRBD2	CASSGTSGSTGELFF	TGTGCCAGCAGTGGGACTAGCGGGAGCACCGGGGAGCTGTTTTTT
TRBV7-2	.	TRBJ2-1	TRBD1	CASSPRTGGSYNEQFF	TGTGCCAGCAGCCCCCGGACAGGGGGTTCCTACAATGAGCAGTTCTTC
TRBV7-2	.	TRBJ2-1	.	CASSLRRGDTFSYNEQFF	TGTGCCAGCAGCTTAAGACGGGGGGACACTTTCTCCTACAATGAGCAGTTCTTC
TRBV27	.	TRBJ2-7	TRBD1	CASSRDRALRYEQYF	TGTGCCAGCAGTAGAGACAGGGCCCTCCGCTACGAGCAGTACTTC
TRBV27	.	TRBJ1-4	.	CASSFRGNEKLFF	TGTGCCAGCAGTTTTAGGGGAAATGAAAAACTGTTTTTT
TRBV27	.	TRBJ2-7	.	CASSLWQSYEQYF	TGTGCCAGCAGTTTATGGCAGTCCTACGAGCAGTACTTC
TRBV2	.	TRBJ2-1	TRBD2	CASSELIAGVYNEQFF	TGTGCCAGCAGTGAACTAATAGCGGGGGTTTACAATGAGCAGTTCTTC
TRBV21-1	.	TRBJ2-1	.	CASRGPLAGGSYNEQFF	TGTGCCAGCAGGGGACCGTTAGCGGGGGGCTCCTACAATGAGCAGTTCTTC
TRBV27	.	TRBJ2-1	TRBD2	CASSLLRLAGGPGILQFF	TGTGCCAGCAGTTTGTTGAGGCTAGCGGGAGGGCCAGGGATCTTACAGTTCTTC
TRBV30	.	TRBJ1-1	.	CAWSSHREGRNTEAFF	TGTGCCTGGAGTTCTCATCGGGAGGGGCGGAACACTGAAGCTTTCTTT
TRBV10-1	few	TRBJ1-2	.	CASSESTGFGYTF	TGCGCCAGCAGTGAGTCAACAGGGTTTGGCTACACCTTC
TRBV7-9	.	TRBJ1-1	TRBD1	CASSLGGFNTEAFF	TGTGCCAGCAGCCTAGGGGGCTTCAACACTGAAGCTTTCTTT
TRBV5-6	.	TRBJ2-7	.	CASSLRAAYEQYF	TGTGCCAGCAGCTTGAGAGCGGCCTACGAGCAGTACTTC
TRBV14	once	TRBJ1-1	TRBD1	CASSPIWTGGTEAFF	TGTGCCAGCAGCCCAATTTGGACAGGGGGCACTGAAGCTTTCTTT
TRBV19	.	TRBJ2-1	.	CASSIELARGFDEQFF	TGTGCCAGTAGTATAGAGTTAGCAAGGGGGTTCGATGAGCAGTTCTTC
TRBV7-3	.	TRBJ2-3	TRBD2	CASSAGSAGGQDTQYF	TGTGCCAGCAGCGCGGGCTCAGCGGGAGGCCAAGATACGCAGTATTTT
TRBV21-1	.	TRBJ2-7	.	CASSKNQGFYEQYF	TGTGCCAGCAGCAAAAATCAGGGTTTCTACGAGCAGTACTTC
TRBV11-2	once	TRBJ2-7	.	CASSLSPGEYEQYF	TGTGCCAGCAGCTTAAGCCCGGGGGAGTACGAGCAGTACTTC
TRBV4-2	.	TRBJ2-1	.	CASSRGTGQGIYNEQFF	TGTGCCAGCAGCCGGGGGACGGGGCAGGGGATTTACAATGAGCAGTTCTTC
TRBV27	.	TRBJ2-7	TRBD2	CASSADGGYEQYF	TGTGCCAGCAGTGCAGACGGGGGGTACGAGCAGTACTTC
TRBV4-2	.	TRBJ2-1	TRBD2	CASSQKGLASEQFF	TGTGCCAGCAGCCAAAAGGGACTAGCGAGCGAGCAGTTCTTC
TRBV19	.	TRBJ2-7	TRBD2	CASSASGREFYEQYF	TGTGCCAGTAGTGCGAGCGGGAGGGAGTTCTACGAGCAGTACTTC
TRBV7-9	.	TRBJ1-2	.	CASSLARAREQGYTF	TGTGCCAGCAGCTTAGCCCGCGCCAGGGAACAAGGCTACACCTTC
TRBV28	.	TRBJ1-4	TRBD1	CASSLVGTGGWEKLFF	TGTGCCAGCAGTTTAGTAGGGACAGGGGGATGGGAAAAACTGTTTTTT
TRBV7-2	.	TRBJ2-2	.	CASSLAGGGTGELFF	TGTGCCAGCAGCTTAGCGGGAGGGGGGACCGGGGAGCTGTTTTTT
TRBV5-4	.	TRBJ2-3	.	CASGDRSRTSLGVDTQYF	TGTGCCAGCGGTGATAGGTCTAGAACCTCCCTAGGAGTTGATACGCAGTATTTT
TRBV6-1	.	TRBJ1-3	.	CASRGPGEYGNTIYF	TGTGCCAGCAGGGGCCCAGGGGAGTATGGAAACACCATATATTTT
TRBV21-1	.	TRBJ2-7	.	CASSHDGGSGNRAEYF	TGTGCCAGCAGCCACGACGGAGGGAGCGGGAATAGGGCAGAGTACTTC
TRBV29-1	.	TRBJ2-3	TRBD1	CSVEVGDRGPDTQYF	TGCAGCGTTGAGGTCGGGGACAGGGGCCCAGATACGCAGTATTTT
TRBV29-1	few	TRBJ2-7	TRBD1	CSVQPGTGEGEQYF	TGCAGCGTCCAACCCGGGACAGGGGAGGGGGAGCAGTACTTC
TRBV27	.	TRBJ2-1	TRBD2	CASSFGGADNEQFF	TGTGCCAGCAGTTTCGGGGGGGCTGACAATGAGCAGTTCTTC
TRBV18	.	TRBJ1-1	.	CASSLMPRRNTEAFF	TGTGCCAGCTCACTCATGCCGCGGAGGAACACTGAAGCTTTCTTT